Described below is a single T cell receptor beta chain sequence and its context. No cognate antigen has been identified for it. No quality values exist for individual bases; no much larger clone is one base distant. The data belong to a study of identical twins (dated by TCRdb to between 2015 and 2016). About the study as a whole: TCR alpha and beta repertoires from monozygotic twins, unrelated adults of various ages and cord blood were deep-sequenced to test whether fetal clonotypes persist. Replicate twin experiments were performed at different times using different library preparation protocols to rule out contamination. The paper's findings and limits, for the study overall: Fewer insertions were carried by abundant cord blood beta clonotypes; a weaker similar trend was observed in young adult naive repertoires, while no such trend was observed in memory repertoires. In monozygotic twins, out-of-frame TCR alpha sharing was systematically underestimated by recombination models, although the models agreed with sharing between unrelated individuals. Invariant T cells such as MAIT and iNKT could partly confound zero-insertion analyses, though diverse VJ usage argued against this for most clonotypes. A weaker excess of twin sharing was found in beta out-of-frame sequences because the signal-to-noise ratio was lowered by fewer shared sequences. Compared with coincidental sharing between unrelated individuals, out-of-frame TCR alpha sequences shared between twins showed an excess of sequences with low generation probability. Because the same donors could not be followed over many years, conclusions were based on cross-sectional statistical analysis.

Per the germline V gene, SGHVS is the CDR1 and FNYEAQ is the CDR2. Counted from cysteine to phenylalanine, this CDR3 has 18 amino acids. Only CDR3 DNA is held: 54 bases, read in frame from base 1. V loses 1 base, J loses 0 bases, and the germline ends lie 16 bases apart. All donors were healthy Caucasians. The protocol used for the library was 5' RACE. Sequencing used an Illumina HiSeq 2000. A universal primer binding site was added through template switching, and the final cDNA carried a unique molecular identifier so that TCR cDNA molecules could be counted accurately. First-strand cDNA for TCR alpha and beta chains was synthesized from specific primers in the conserved constant-segment region. To control for contamination, each cDNA library was double barcoded with a SMART-Mk sample barcode plus Illumina barcodes. Two successive PCR steps introduced TruSeq adapter sequences along with Illumina sample barcodes. Sequencing of the TCR alpha and beta cDNA libraries was done on the Illumina HiSeq platform using custom primers. In the original analysis: MiGEC processed the raw reads to extract unique molecular identifiers, while MiXCR was used to determine the CDR3 positions. Recombination models were inferred per individual with the repgenHMM and IGoR tools using an EM algorithm. The tcR package in R was used for shared clonotype analysis, with sharing normalized by the product of cloneset sizes. Out-of-frame nonproductive sequences were analyzed to study raw recombination free of thymic and clonal selection effects. TCRdb's own reprocessing of the public reads used fastp at Q25 and MiXCR and kept productive beta chains. Under each unique CDR3 protein, matching rows form one entry showing the most common genes and DNA. The V and J calls come from TCRdb's annotation, not from the publication. Across this sample there are 1.5 million to 2 million distinct CDR3 sequences, with less than 35% seen only once. The top ten clonotypes cover more than 0.25% of the sample.

This clonotype was obtained from a newborn girl in good health. The sequenced sample was cord blood. The receptor chain draws on TRBV7-6 and TRBJ2-1; the D segment could be TRBD1, given 5 matching bases. The CDR3 in this case is CASSLVGQYPPSYNEQFF. The bases read TGTGCCAGCAGCTTAGTGGGGCAGTATCCCCCCTCCTACAATGAGCAGTTCTTC.